This TCR beta chain was identified during a study of control samples from healthy donors and cancer patients. The V end was cut by 5 bases, the J end by 3 bases, with 12 bases between. Germline V gives CDR1 KGHDR, CDR2 SFDVKD. The CDR3 sequence is 15 residues long. Assay: immunoSEQ multiplex PCR; the TCRdb copy retains only in-frame clones and omits some. The sample carries 130,000 or so clones, about 88% recorded once. The receptor was isolated from a man in his forties or fifties in good health. V and J are TRBV24-1 and TRBJ2-2; D gene unclear. The sequenced material came from blood. The CDR3 region is CATSGWQADTGELFF. In DNA, the CDR3 is TGTGCCACCAGTGGTTGGCAGGCGGACACCGGGGAGCTGTTTTTT.